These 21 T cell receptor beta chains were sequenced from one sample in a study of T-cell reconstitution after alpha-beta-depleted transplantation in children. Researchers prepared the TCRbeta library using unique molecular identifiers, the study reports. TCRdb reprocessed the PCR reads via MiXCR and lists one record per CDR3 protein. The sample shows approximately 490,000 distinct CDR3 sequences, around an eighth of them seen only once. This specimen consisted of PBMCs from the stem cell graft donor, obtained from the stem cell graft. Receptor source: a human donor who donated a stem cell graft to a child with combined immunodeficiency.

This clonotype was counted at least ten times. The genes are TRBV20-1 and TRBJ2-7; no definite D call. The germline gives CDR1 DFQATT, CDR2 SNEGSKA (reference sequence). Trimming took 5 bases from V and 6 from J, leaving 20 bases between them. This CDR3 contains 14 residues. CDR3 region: CSAPPGDRFREQYF. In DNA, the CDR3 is TGCAGTGCTCCCCCTGGGGATCGGTTCCGCGAGCAGTACTTC.

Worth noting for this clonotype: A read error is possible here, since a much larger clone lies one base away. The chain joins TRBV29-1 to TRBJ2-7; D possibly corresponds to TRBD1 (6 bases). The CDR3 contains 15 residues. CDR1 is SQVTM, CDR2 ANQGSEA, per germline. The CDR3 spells CSDEAFHRESYEQYF. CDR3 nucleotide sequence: TGCAGCGATGAAGCGTTTCACAGGGAGAGTTACGAGCAGTACTTC.

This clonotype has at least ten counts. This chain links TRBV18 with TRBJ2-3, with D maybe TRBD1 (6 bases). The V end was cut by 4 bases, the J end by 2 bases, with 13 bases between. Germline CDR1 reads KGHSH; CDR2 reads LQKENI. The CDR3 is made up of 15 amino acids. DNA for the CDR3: TGTGCCAGCTCACTGGACCAGGGGACCACAGATACGCAGTATTTT. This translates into CASSLDQGTTDTQYF.

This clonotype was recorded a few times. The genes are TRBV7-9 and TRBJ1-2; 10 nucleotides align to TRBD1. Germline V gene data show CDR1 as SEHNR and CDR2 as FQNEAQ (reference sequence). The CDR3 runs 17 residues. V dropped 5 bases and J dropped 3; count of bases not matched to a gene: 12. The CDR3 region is CASSTIRDRGEYYGYTF. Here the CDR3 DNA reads TGTGCCAGCAGCACGATACGGGACAGGGGAGAATACTATGGCTACACCTTC.

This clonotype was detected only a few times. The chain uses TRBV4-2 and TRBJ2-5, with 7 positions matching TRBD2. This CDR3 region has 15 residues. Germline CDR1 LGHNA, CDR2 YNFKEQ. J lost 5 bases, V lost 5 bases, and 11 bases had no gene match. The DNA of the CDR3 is TGTGCCAGCAGCTCCTCCGGGAGCGGGGACGAGACCCAGTACTTC. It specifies CASSSSGSGDETQYF.

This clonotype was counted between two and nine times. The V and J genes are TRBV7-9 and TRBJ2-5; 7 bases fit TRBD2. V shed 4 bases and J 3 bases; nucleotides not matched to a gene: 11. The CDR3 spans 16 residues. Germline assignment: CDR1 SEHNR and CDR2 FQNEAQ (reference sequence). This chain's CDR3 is CASSSPREGWEETQYF. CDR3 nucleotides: TGTGCCAGCAGCTCTCCGAGGGAGGGTTGGGAAGAGACCCAGTACTTC.

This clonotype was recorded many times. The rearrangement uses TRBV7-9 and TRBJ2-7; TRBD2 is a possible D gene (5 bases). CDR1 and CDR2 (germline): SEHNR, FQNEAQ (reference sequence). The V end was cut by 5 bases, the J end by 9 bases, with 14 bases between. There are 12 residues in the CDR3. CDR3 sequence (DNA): TGTGCCAGCAGCGCACTGACTAACCCGCAGTACTTC. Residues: CASSALTNPQYF.

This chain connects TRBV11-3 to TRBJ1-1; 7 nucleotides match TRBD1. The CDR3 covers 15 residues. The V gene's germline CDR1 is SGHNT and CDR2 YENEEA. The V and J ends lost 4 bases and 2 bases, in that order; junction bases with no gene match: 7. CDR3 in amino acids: CASSSGGHLNTEAFF. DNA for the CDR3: TGTGCCAGCAGCTCAGGGGGACACTTAAACACTGAAGCTTTCTTT.

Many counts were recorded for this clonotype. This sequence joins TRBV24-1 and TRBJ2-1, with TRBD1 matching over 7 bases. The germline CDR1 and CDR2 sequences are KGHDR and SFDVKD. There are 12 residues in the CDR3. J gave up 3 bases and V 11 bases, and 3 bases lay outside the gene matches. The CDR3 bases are TGTGCCATACAGGGGAACTACAATGAGCAGTTCTTC. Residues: CAIQGNYNEQFF.

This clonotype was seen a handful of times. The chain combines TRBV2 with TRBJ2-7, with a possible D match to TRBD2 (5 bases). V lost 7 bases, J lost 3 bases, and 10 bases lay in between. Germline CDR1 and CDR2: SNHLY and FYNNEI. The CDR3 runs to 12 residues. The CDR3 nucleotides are TGTGCCAGCACCCGAGGGTTCTACGAGCAGTACTTC. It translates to CASTRGFYEQYF.

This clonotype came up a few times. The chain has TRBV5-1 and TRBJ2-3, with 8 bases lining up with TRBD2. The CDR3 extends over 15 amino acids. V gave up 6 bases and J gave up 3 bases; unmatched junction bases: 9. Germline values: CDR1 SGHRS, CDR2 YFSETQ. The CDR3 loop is CASTTSGRDTDTQYF. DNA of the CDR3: TGCGCCAGCACCACAAGCGGGAGAGATACAGATACGCAGTATTTT.

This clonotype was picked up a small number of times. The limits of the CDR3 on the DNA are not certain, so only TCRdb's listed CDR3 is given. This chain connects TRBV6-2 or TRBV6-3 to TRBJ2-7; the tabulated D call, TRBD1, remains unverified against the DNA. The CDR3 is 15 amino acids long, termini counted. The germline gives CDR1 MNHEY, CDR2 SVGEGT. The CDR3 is CASSYSVLGTNEQYF.

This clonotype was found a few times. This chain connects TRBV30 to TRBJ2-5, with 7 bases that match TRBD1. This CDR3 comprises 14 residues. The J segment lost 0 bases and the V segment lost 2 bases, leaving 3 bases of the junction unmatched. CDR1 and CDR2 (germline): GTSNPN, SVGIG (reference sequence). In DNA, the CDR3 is TGTGCCTGGAGTTTCACAGGGGACCAAGAGACCCAGTACTTC. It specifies CAWSFTGDQETQYF.

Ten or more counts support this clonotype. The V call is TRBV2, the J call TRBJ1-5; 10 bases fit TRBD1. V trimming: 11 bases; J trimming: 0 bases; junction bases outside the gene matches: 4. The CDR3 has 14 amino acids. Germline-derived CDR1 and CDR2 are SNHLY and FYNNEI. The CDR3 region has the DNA TGTGCCTCATGGACAGGGGGTAGCAATCAGCCCCAGCATTTT. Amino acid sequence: CASWTGGSNQPQHF.

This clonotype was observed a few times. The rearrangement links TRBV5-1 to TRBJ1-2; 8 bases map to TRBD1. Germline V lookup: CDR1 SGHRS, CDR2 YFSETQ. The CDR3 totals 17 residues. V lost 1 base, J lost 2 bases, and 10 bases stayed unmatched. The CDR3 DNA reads TGCGCCAGCAGCTTGCGCCCTAAAGGACAGGGCAACTATGGCTACACCTTC. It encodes CASSLRPKGQGNYGYTF. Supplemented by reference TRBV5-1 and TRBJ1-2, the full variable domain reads KAGVTQTPRYLIKTRGQQVTLSCSPISGHRSVSWYQQTPGQGLQFLFEYFSETQRNKGNFPGRFSGRQFSNSRSEMNVSTLELGDSALYLCASSLRPKGQGNYGYTFGSGTRLTVV.

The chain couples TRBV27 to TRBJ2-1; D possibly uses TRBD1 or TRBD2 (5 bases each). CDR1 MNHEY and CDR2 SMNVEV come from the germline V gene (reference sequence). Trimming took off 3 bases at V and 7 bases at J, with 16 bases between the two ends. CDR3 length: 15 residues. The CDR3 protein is CASSLKGTNGNEQFF. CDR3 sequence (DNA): TGTGCCAGCAGTTTGAAAGGGACCAATGGAAATGAGCAGTTCTTC.

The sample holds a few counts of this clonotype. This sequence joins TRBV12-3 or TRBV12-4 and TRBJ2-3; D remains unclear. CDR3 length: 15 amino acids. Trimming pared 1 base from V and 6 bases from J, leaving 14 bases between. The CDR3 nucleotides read TGTGCCAGCAGTTTAGGGACGCCCACCTGGGATACGCAGTATTTT. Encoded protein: CASSLGTPTWDTQYF.

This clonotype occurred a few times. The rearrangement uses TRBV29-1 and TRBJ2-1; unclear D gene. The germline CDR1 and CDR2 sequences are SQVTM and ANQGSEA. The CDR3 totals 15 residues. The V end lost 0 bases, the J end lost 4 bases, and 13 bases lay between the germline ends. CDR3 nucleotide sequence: TGCAGCGTTGAAGACCCCAGTACTGATTACAATGAGCAGTTCTTC. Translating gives CSVEDPSTDYNEQFF.

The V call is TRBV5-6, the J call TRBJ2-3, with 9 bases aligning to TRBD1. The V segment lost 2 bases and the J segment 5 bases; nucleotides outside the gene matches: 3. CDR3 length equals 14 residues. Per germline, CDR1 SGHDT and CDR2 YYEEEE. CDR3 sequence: CASSFGQGIDTQYF. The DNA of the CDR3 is TGTGCCAGCAGCTTTGGACAGGGGATAGATACGCAGTATTTT.

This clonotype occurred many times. The CDR3 nucleotides are TGTGCCAGCAGCTTCTCGACAGGGCCAGCAGATACGCAGTATTTT. Its protein is CASSFSTGPADTQYF. The chain combines TRBV5-6 with TRBJ2-3, with TRBD1 matching 7 bases. This CDR3 is 15 amino acids long. Losses at the gene ends were 2 bases for V and 4 bases for J; bases not matched to a gene: 7. CDR1 and CDR2 from the germline V gene are SGHDT and YYEEEE.

CDR3 sequence reads: CSGVDRGFLNSPLHF. CDR3 in DNA: TGCAGCGGAGTGGACAGGGGGTTTTTAAATTCACCCCTCCACTTT. The J gene is TRBJ1-6, the V gene TRBV20-1; 10 bases fit TRBD1. Germline V gene sequence: CDR1 DFQATT, CDR2 SNEGSKA (reference sequence). The CDR3 has 15 amino acids.